Sequencing of this T cell receptor (beta chain) was carried out in a study of post-analysis software for immune sequencing data. The wider study: There were relapsing-remitting, secondary progressive and progressive-relapsing multiple sclerosis among the disease courses included. Study conclusions and caveats: Diversity measured as normalized Chao1 was significantly lower in multiple sclerosis patients than in controls. When the samples were clustered directly with F measure, those that had been prepared in the same batch showed strong co-clustering. Comparison of patients with controls showed roughly five TRBV segments more frequent in patients, TRBV5-6, TRBV5-1 and TRBV20-1 among them.

The CDR3 length is 18 residues. Per the germline V gene, CDR1 is SGHDN and CDR2 is FVKESK. V gave up 4 bases and J gave up 4 bases, with 25 bases separating them. For this clonotype: Its antigen remains unidentified.

Researchers reported that TCR beta cDNA libraries carried unique molecular identifiers. T cells numbering about 1 to 10 million gave rise to about 490,000 cDNA molecules. TCRdb fed the PCR reads into MiXCR, producing one record per CDR3 protein. Counted here are 650,000 to 850,000 distinct CDR3 sequences, approximately 50% occurring once; the ten biggest clones make up over 4%. Input material: blood. The chain has TRBV14 and TRBJ1-1, with D unclear. This clonotype was obtained from a girl between 5 and 17 years old with multiple sclerosis. CDR3 sequence: CASSPLLGMSGGSTEAFF. The CDR3 DNA follows: TGTGCCAGCAGCCCCTTACTGGGGATGTCGGGAGGAAGCACTGAAGCTTTCTTT.